Below, one T cell receptor (beta chain) is given with its context. CDR3 size: 15 residues. CDR1 and CDR2 (germline): MNHEY, SVGAGI. The trim removed 6 bases at V and 1 base at J, leaving 9 bases unmatched. The source of the sample is a study of shared clonotypes between healthy human individuals. Naive CD45RA+ and memory CD45RA-negative subsets were split from CD4+ cells. On sorted subsets, replicate PCRs used 150 to 250 ng DNA, or tens of thousands of T cell genomes. Method: immunoSEQ multiplex PCR; TCRdb's copy keeps in-frame clones and lacks some. The sample contains about 1.1 million clones, approximately 80% of which appear only once.

This chain connects TRBV6-5 to TRBJ2-7; TRBD1 matches 7 bases. The sequenced material came from memory CD4+ T cells from PBMCs. Subset meaning: CD45RA-negative fraction. The sequence was collected from a man between 18 and 29 years old in good health. Some clones in this sample may be carry-over from other donors' samples. Here the CDR3 reads CASSRSGTASYEQYF. The CDR3 nucleotides are TGTGCCAGCAGCCGATCCGGGACAGCGTCCTACGAGCAGTACTTC.